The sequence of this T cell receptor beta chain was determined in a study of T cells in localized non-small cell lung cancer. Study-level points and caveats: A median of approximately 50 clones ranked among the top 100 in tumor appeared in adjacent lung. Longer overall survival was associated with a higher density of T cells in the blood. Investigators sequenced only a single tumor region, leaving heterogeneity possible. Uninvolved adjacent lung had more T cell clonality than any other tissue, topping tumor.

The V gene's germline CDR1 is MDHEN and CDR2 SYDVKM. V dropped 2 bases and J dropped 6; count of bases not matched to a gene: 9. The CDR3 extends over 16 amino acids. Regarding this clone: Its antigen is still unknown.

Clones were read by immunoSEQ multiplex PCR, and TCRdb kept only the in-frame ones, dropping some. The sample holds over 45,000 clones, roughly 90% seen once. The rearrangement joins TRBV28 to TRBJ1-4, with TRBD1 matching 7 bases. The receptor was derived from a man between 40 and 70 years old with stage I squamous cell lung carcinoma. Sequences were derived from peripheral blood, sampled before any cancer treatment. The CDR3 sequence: CASSLGNRGRDEKLFF. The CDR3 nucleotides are TGTGCCAGCAGTTTAGGGAACAGGGGAAGGGATGAAAAACTGTTTTTT. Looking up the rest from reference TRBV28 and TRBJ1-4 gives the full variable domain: DVKVTQSSRYLVKRTGEKVFLECVQDMDHENMFWYRQDPGLGLRLIYFSYDVKMKEKGDIPEGYSVSREKKERFSLILESASTNQTSMYLCASSLGNRGRDEKLFFGSGTQLSVL.